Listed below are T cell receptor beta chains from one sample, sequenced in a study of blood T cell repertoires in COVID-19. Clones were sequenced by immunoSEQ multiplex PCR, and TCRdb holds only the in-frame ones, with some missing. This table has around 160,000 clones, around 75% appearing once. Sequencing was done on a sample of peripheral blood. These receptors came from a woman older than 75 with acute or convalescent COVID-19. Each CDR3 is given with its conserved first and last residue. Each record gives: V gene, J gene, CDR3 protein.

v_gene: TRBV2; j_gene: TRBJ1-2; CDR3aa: CASRRQGANYGYTF
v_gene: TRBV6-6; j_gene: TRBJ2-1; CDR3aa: CASSYDSRQGFF
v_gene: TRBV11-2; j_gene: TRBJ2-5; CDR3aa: CASSSLTDRQETQYF
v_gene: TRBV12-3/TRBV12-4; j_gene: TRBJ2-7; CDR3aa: CASSPGLREQYF
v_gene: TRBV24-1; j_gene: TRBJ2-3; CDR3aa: CATSEGTARRYF
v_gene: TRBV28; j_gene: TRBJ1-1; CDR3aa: CASKSPGQGIEAFF
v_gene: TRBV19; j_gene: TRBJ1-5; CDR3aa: CAGGANQPQHF
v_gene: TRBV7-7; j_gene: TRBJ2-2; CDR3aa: CASRTGLHTGELFF
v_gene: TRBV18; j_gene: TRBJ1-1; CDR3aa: CASSDGQVNTEAFF
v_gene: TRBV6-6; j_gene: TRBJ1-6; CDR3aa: CASSSGGKSYNSPLHF
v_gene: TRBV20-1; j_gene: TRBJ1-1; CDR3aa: CSAHQTEAFF
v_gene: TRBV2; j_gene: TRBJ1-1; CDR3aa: CASEVDSRTTEAFF
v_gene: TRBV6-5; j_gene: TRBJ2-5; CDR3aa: CASSPRDRGQETQYF
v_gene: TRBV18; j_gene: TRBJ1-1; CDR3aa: CASSPLPPQPGWEAFF
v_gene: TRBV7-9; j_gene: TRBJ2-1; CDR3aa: CASSPGLAGERWNEQFF
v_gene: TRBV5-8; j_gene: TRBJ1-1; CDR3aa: CASSLATTVNTEAFF
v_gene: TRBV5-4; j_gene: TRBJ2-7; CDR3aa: CASSLQTSGTYEQYF
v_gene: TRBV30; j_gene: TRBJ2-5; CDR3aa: CAWSFGSGRGFIRETQYF